This T cell receptor (beta chain) was sequenced in a study of blood T cell repertoires in COVID-19. Study-wide context: Collection of acute and convalescent COVID-19 samples took place in the United States, Italy and Spain. From T cells, B-cell-depleted T cells, or PBMCs came the material, which was cDNA or gDNA.

In the original workflow: Amplifying reference gene primers gave estimates of nucleated cell counts. TCRdb keeps only in-frame clones here, not all; method: immunoSEQ multiplex PCR. That table furnishes V, J and clone size, whereas the DNA furnished D and trimming. This table has about 260,000 clones, more than 85% appearing once. The sequence came from a person aged 18-35 years with COVID-19, enrolled during active disease. Specimen: peripheral blood.

CDR3 nucleotides: TGTGCCAGCAGCTTAAAGAGGGAAGCGGCGCAGTACTTC. Translated, it gives CASSLKREAAQYF. The chain employs TRBV7-9 and TRBJ2-7; the D gene is possibly TRBD2 (5 bases). The length of the CDR3 is 13 residues. Germline lookup yields CDR1 SEHNR and CDR2 FQNEAQ (reference sequence). The germline V and J ends were trimmed by 2 bases and 9 bases, with 14 bases remaining between them.